The clone carrying this T cell receptor beta chain was observed a handful of times. What it binds is unknown. The data belong to a study of beta chain features in type 1 diabetes. Study observations and caveats: The question of HLA type influencing TCRB rearrangement was one that remained unresolved here. A moderate, significant TCRB CDR3 shortening appeared in type 1 diabetes across four CD4+ subsets.

Every isolated RNA sample was fully reverse transcribed, so sequencing captured expressed TCRB transcripts. Data came from immunoSEQ multiplex PCR; TCRdb stores just in-frame clones and leaves some out. The table has more than 550,000 clones, about 14% seen once. V shed 4 bases and J shed 4 bases, with 8 bases lying between them. CDR1 is ENHRY, CDR2 SYGVKD, per germline. CDR3 length: 13 amino acids. CD45RO/CCR7/CD25/CD127/CD95/CD27 staining was used to isolate CD4+ naive, central memory, regulatory and stem cell-like memory cells by sorting. Sequencing was performed on naive CD4+ T cells from blood. The clonotype comes from a man aged 18 to 30 with type 1 diabetes. The V gene is TRBV10-3, the J gene TRBJ2-1; D call uncertain. The CDR3 region is CAISVWSYNEQFF. The CDR3, as DNA: TGTGCCATCAGTGTCTGGTCGTACAATGAGCAGTTCTTC.